A single sample is the source of the 22 T cell receptor beta chains below, sequenced in a study of T-cell memory formation after mild COVID-19. TCRdb independently ran MiXCR on the 5' RACE reads; one entry per CDR3 protein. Of more than 350,000 distinct CDR3 sequences in the sample, around 20% were seen once. The sequenced sample consisted of PBMCs or a T cell subset sorted from them (not recorded which). The source of these receptors is an adult woman who had mild COVID-19 (a few samples of this study predate the infection). Cell type and time point are not known.

The chain has TRBV5-4 and TRBJ2-1, with 8 bases matching TRBD1. Germline trimming cut 4 bases from V and 10 bases from J; bases unmatched to any gene: 19. This CDR3 has 17 amino acids. Germline-derived CDR1 and CDR2 are SGHNT and YYREEE (reference sequence). CDR3 sequence (DNA): TGTGCCAGCAGCCGGCTAGGTCGGACAGGGAGTGGGGAGGAGCAGTTCTTC. Translating gives CASSRLGRTGSGEEQFF.

This clonotype appeared a few times. The chain couples TRBV6-6 to TRBJ2-3; possibly TRBD2 for D (6 bases). Per germline, CDR1 MNHNY and CDR2 SVGAGI (reference sequence). The ends were cut back, 8 bases at V and 4 bases at J, with 16 bases in the middle. The CDR3 spans 14 residues. The CDR3 region is CASGIPGGADTQYF. CDR3 in DNA: TGTGCCAGCGGTATTCCCGGGGGTGCAGATACGCAGTATTTT.

This rearrangement joins TRBV19 to TRBJ2-7; no reliable D call. The germline gives CDR1 LNHDA, CDR2 SQIVND (reference sequence). This CDR3 has 13 residues. Between the trimmed V and J ends, which lost 6 bases and 3 bases, there was a span of 12 bases. Here the CDR3 reads CASSRSESYEQYF. Here the CDR3 DNA reads TGTGCCAGTAGCCGTTCAGAGAGCTACGAGCAGTACTTC.

The chain couples TRBV30 to TRBJ2-1, with 8 bases lining up with TRBD2. The ends lost 1 base at V and 2 bases at J; junction bases unmatched: 7. The germline V gene encodes CDR1 GTSNPN and CDR2 SVGIG (reference sequence). The CDR3 is made up of 16 amino acids. As DNA, the CDR3 is TGTGCCTGGAGTGGAGGGGTACTAGCGGCCTACAATGAGCAGTTCTTC. This translates into CAWSGGVLAAYNEQFF.

This clonotype has only a few counts. This rearrangement joins TRBV18 to TRBJ1-2; D gene unclear. CDR3 length: 13 amino acids. V lost 4 bases and J lost 4, with 10 bases in between. The germline CDR1 and CDR2 sequences are KGHSH and LQKENI. The CDR3 nucleotides read TGTGCCAGCTCACTATCACAGTTCTATGGCTACACCTTC. Translation gives CASSLSQFYGYTF.

The chain recombines TRBV18 with TRBJ1-4; D is possibly TRBD1 (6 bases). In germline, CDR1 is KGHSH, CDR2 LQKENI. Trimming took off 0 bases at V and 0 bases at J, with 14 bases between the two ends. The CDR3 has 18 residues. This CDR3 reads CASSPPDSAPPTNEKLFF. The CDR3 DNA reads TGTGCCAGCTCACCACCGGACAGCGCCCCTCCAACTAATGAAAAACTGTTTTTT.

The CDR3 DNA is TGTGCCAGCTGGGACAGGGGTCTGTTGGGCTACACCTTC. This encodes CASWDRGLLGYTF. The J gene is TRBJ1-2, the V gene TRBV5-4; 10 positions match TRBD1. The length of the CDR3 is 13 residues. J lost 8 bases, V lost 7 bases, and 8 bases had no gene match. Germline V gives CDR1 SGHNT, CDR2 YYREEE (reference sequence).

This clonotype was counted a few times. The rearrangement uses TRBV19 and TRBJ2-7; 7 nucleotides align to TRBD1. Germline V CDR1 and CDR2: LNHDA, SQIVND (reference sequence). J lost 5 bases, V lost 6 bases, and 7 bases had no gene match. The CDR3 length is 13 residues. This chain's CDR3 is CASSPPTGNEQYF. The CDR3 DNA sequence: TGTGCCAGTAGCCCCCCGACAGGGAACGAGCAGTACTTC.

In this sample, this clonotype turned up many times. This chain uses TRBV4-1 with TRBJ2-1; 8 nucleotides align to TRBD2. The CDR3 extends over 15 amino acids. The trim removed 0 bases at V and 6 bases at J, leaving 4 bases unmatched. Germline assignment: CDR1 MGHRA and CDR2 YSYEKL. Here the CDR3 DNA reads TGCGCCAGCAGCCAAGATCCGGGGGGGCCCAATGAGCAGTTCTTC. Protein: CASSQDPGGPNEQFF.

V usage is TRBV6-2 or TRBV6-3 and J usage is TRBJ2-7; no reliable D call. The ends were cut back, 6 bases at V and 3 bases at J, with 12 bases in the middle. The CDR3 length is 13 residues. The V gene's germline CDR1 is MNHEY and CDR2 SVGEGT. As DNA, the CDR3 is TGTGCCAGCAGCCGGACCCGAGGCTACGAGCAGTACTTC. Protein: CASSRTRGYEQYF.

This chain connects TRBV4-1 to TRBJ2-5; the match to TRBD2 covers 12 bases. J lost 5 bases, V lost 0 bases, and 7 bases had no gene match. This CDR3 is 17 amino acids long. The germline V gene has CDR1 MGHRA and CDR2 YSYEKL. The CDR3 is CASSQEPSGGALETQYF. The CDR3, as DNA: TGCGCCAGCAGCCAAGAGCCTAGCGGGGGGGCATTGGAGACCCAGTACTTC.

This rearrangement joins TRBV4-3 to TRBJ2-6, with 7 nucleotides matching TRBD1. In germline, CDR1 is LGHNA, CDR2 YSLEER. The CDR3 spans 16 residues. The trim removed 1 base at V and 2 bases at J, leaving 2 bases unmatched. Here the CDR3 DNA reads TGCGCCAGCAGCCAAGCACAGGGGACTGGGGCCAACGTCCTGACTTTC. Its protein is CASSQAQGTGANVLTF.

The chain combines TRBV5-6 with TRBJ1-2; the match to TRBD1 covers 7 bases. V shed 6 bases, J shed 8 bases, and the junction held 10 bases outside the gene matches. The CDR3 is 13 amino acids. Germline values: CDR1 SGHDT, CDR2 YYEEEE. CDR3 nucleotides: TGTGCCAGCACCCCGACAGGGCATGGGGGCTACACCTTC. Amino acid sequence: CASTPTGHGGYTF.

The chain combines TRBV25-1 with TRBJ1-2; TRBD1 matches 7 bases. The germline V gene has CDR1 MGHDK and CDR2 SYGVNS. With V trimmed by 3 bases and J by 5 bases, 6 bases remained unmatched. The CDR3 has 14 residues. CDR3 region: CASSEGRGVYGYTF. DNA of the CDR3: TGTGCCAGCAGTGAGGGCAGGGGGGTATATGGCTACACCTTC.

The chain couples TRBV28 to TRBJ2-2; D may be TRBD2 (6 bases). The length of the CDR3 is 15 residues. Trimming took off 3 bases at V and 5 bases at J, with 13 bases between the two ends. Per germline, CDR1 MDHEN and CDR2 SYDVKM. CDR3 in amino acids: CASSFVGRETGELFF. The CDR3 coding sequence is TGTGCCAGCAGTTTTGTGGGTCGGGAGACCGGGGAGCTGTTTTTT.

V is TRBV12-3 or TRBV12-4 and J is TRBJ2-3; 9 bases line up with TRBD2. The V gene end was trimmed by 5 bases and the J gene end by 0 bases; junction bases not matched to a gene: 12. CDR3 size: 18 residues. CDR3 bases: TGTGCCAGCAGTCTCGAGCGGGGGGCACTCTTCAGCACAGATACGCAGTATTTT. Its translation is CASSLERGALFSTDTQYF.

This clonotype showed up just once. V usage is TRBV24-1 and J usage is TRBJ2-2; D might be TRBD1 (6 bases). Trimming cost V 9 bases and J 5 bases, with 9 bases left between them. Germline V gives CDR1 KGHDR, CDR2 SFDVKD. This CDR3 has 12 residues. CDR3 DNA sequence: TGTGCCACCCAGGGGTGGACCGGGGAGCTGTTTTTT. Its translation: CATQGWTGELFF.

The table lists this clonotype with a few counts. The V call is TRBV12-3 or TRBV12-4, the J call TRBJ1-1; weak D call: TRBD1 (5 bases). The CDR3 has 11 amino acids. Trimming shortened V by 1 base and J by 8 bases, and 5 bases separated the two germline ends. CDR3: CASSLDREAFF. The CDR3, as DNA: TGTGCCAGCAGTTTAGACAGGGAAGCTTTCTTT.

The sample holds a few counts of this clonotype. This chain connects TRBV5-1 to TRBJ2-3; 13 bases match TRBD2. CDR3 length: 16 amino acids. Germline trimming cut 4 bases from V and 8 bases from J; bases unmatched to any gene: 10. Germline V lookup: CDR1 SGHRS, CDR2 YFSETQ. The CDR3 loop is CASSPTGTSGIATQYF. CDR3 DNA sequence: TGCGCCAGCAGCCCTACCGGGACTAGCGGGATAGCTACGCAGTATTTT.

This clonotype turned up a few times. The V gene is TRBV7-9, the J gene TRBJ2-7; D ambiguous. The CDR3 is made up of 15 amino acids. Germline CDR1 SEHNR, CDR2 FQNEAQ (reference sequence). Trimming removed 1 base from V and 2 bases from J, with 12 bases in between. The CDR3 protein is CASSLVKGPTYEQYF. The CDR3 DNA reads as TGTGCCAGCAGCTTAGTAAAGGGCCCCACCTACGAGCAGTACTTC.

The V and J genes are TRBV18 and TRBJ1-2; D not certain. In germline, CDR1 is KGHSH, CDR2 LQKENI. The CDR3 consists of 15 residues. With 0 bases removed from V and 8 bases from J, the gap between germline ends came to 16 bases. The CDR3 bases are TGTGCCAGCTCACCACCTACCAATCTCAGGTCAGGCTACACCTTC. It translates to CASSPPTNLRSGYTF.

This clonotype was counted between two and nine times. The chain links TRBV7-9 to TRBJ2-2; D is undetermined. Trimming pared 5 bases from V and 6 bases from J, leaving 7 bases between. This CDR3 has 12 amino acids. Germline lookup yields CDR1 SEHNR and CDR2 FQNEAQ (reference sequence). The CDR3 bases are TGTGCCAGCAGCCCGATGTCCGGGGAGCTGTTTTTT. The encoded protein is CASSPMSGELFF. The whole variable domain, filled in from reference TRBV7-9 and TRBJ2-2, reads DTGVSQNPRHKITKRGQNVTFRCDPISEHNRLYWYRQTLGQGPEFLTYFQNEAQLEKSRLLSDRFSAERPKGSFSTLEIQRTEQGDSAMYLCASSPMSGELFFGEGSRLTVL.